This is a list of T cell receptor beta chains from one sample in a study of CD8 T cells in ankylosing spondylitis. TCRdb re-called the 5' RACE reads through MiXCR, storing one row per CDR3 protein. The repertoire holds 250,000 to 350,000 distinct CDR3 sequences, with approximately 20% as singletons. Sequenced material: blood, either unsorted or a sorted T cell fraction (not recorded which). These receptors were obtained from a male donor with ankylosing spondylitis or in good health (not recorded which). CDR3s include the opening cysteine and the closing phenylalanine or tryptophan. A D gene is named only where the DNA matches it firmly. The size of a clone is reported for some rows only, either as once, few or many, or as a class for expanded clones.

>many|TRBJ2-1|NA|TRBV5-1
TGCGCCAGCAGCTTGCCCGGACAGTACAATGAGCAGTTCTTC
CASSLPGQYNEQFF
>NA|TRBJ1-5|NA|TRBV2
TGTGCCAGCAGCGAAGGAGACAGAGGGAATCAGCCCCAGCATTTT
CASSEGDRGNQPQHF
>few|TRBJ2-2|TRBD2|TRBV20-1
TGCAGTGCTAGAGCGCCGGGACTAGTTAACACCGGGGAGCTGTTTTTT
CSARAPGLVNTGELFF
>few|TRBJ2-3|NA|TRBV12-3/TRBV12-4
TGTGCCACCACGACTGGCAACGCAGATACGCAGTATTTT
CATTTGNADTQYF
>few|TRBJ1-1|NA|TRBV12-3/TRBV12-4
TGTGCCAGCGTAAAAGGGGGAATTGAAGCTTTCTTT
CASVKGGIEAFF
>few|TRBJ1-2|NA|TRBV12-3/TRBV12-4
TGTGCCAGCAGTTTAGCCAGTATAAGGGGCCCGTCAGCTAACTATGGCTACACCTTC
CASSLASIRGPSANYGYTF
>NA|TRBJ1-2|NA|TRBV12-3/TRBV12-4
TGTGCCAGCAGTTCCGGGAAGGGGTATGGCTACACCTTC
CASSSGKGYGYTF
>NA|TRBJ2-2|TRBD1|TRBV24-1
TGTGCCACCAGTGAAAATTTTGGGAGCAGGGGGTCGAACACCGGGGAGCTGTTTTTT
CATSENFGSRGSNTGELFF
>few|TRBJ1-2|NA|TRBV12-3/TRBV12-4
TGTGCCAGCAGCAAGAATACAGGGCTTCGTGGCTACACCTTC
CASSKNTGLRGYTF
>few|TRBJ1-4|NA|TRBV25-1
TGTGCCAGCAGTGAATATCCAGGGTTGAGGACAACTAATGAAAAACTGTTTTTT
CASSEYPGLRTTNEKLFF
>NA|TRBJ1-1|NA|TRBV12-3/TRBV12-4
TGTGCCAGCAGTCCCGGTTCCGGGCGTCCTGCTTTCTTT
CASSPGSGRPAFF
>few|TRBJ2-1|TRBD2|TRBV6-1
TGTGCCAGCAGACCCGGACTAGCGGGGGGTAATGAGCAGTTCTTC
CASRPGLAGGNEQFF
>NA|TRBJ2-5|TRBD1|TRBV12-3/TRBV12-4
TGTGCCAGCAGTAAGACAGGGATCGGAGAGACCCAGTACTTC
CASSKTGIGETQYF
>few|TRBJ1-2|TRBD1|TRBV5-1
TGCGCCAGCAGCTTGGCCCAGGGACAGTCAACTATGGTTGTTGGCTACACCTTC
CASSLAQGQSTMVVGYTF
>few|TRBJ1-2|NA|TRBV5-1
TGCGCCAGCAGCTTGGAAGGGACTGTCTATGGCTACACCTTC
CASSLEGTVYGYTF
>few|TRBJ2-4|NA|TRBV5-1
TGCGCCAGCAGCTTGGAAGGGCTGGACAAAAACATTCAGTACTTC
CASSLEGLDKNIQYF
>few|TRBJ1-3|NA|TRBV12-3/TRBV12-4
TGTGCCAGCACACTGGGAGTCCGGGGTGGAAACACCATATATTTT
CASTLGVRGGNTIYF
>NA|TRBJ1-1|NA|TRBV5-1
TGCGCCAGCAGCGAGGTTACGGTTTCGGACACTGAAGCTTTCTTT
CASSEVTVSDTEAFF